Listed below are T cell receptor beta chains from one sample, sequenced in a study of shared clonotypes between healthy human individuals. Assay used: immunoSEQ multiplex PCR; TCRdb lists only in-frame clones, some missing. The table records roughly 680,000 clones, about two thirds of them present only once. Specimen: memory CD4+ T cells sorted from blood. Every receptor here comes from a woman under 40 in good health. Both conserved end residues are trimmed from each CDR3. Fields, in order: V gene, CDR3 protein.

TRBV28 ASTQQGVAF
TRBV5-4 ASSSGISTDTQY
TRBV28 ASTDTNQPQH
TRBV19 ASSRTYEQY
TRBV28 ASSVYLAGNTEAF
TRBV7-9 ASTPHSTDTQY
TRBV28 ASSLFARGGNQPQH
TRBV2 ASSVPSSGNTIY
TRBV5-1 ASSLAPQTRDTQY
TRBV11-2 ASSRSETQY
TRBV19 ASTETRRGANTEAF
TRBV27 ASSLRDRYEQY
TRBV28 ASSLGQGQETQY
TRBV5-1 ASSPRTGWSDTQY
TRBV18 ASSPLGTADQPQH
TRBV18 ASSQSREVGYGYT
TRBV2 ASIPGGPGELF
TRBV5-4 ASSLYLQGEETQY
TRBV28 ASGLTGGEGFA
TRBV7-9 ASSSSGKNTEAF
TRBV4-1 ASSRGEGLNEQY
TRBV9 ASSVGGGGWQETQY
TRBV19 ASSLDRGHSPLH
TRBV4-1 ASSQVYPKVGAPQF
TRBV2 ASSYSANYGYT
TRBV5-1 ASSLGDRARVGTEAF
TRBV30 AWRDPMNTEAF
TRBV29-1 SVVNTEAF
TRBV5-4 ASSATLNTGELF
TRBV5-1 ASSLGDRDVETQY
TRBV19 ASSIETQGAETQY
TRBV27 ASSTPTRQGQYQQF
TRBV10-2 ASTLDYGGEQY
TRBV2 ASSPFLWEGLHEQF
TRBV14 ASSPQVGLGYEQY
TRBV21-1 ASSATDRGLDQPQH
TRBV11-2 ASRKGTTYEQY
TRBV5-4 ASSFGTDANYGYT
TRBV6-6 ASRVTTDGYT
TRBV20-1 SARVRNEQF
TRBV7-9 AIGKEGNQPQH
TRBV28 ASMFRGLGGYT
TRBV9 ASSVGPSDTQY
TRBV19 ASSALAGPGNEQF
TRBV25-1 ASSESEASYEQY
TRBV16 ASSSDGGVTF
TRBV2 ASSESRSRKETQY
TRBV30 AWSPRKGLNEKLF
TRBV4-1 ASSHRGLGYEQY
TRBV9 ASSEGRERWTKNIQY
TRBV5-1 ASSLDRPYEQY
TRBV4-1 ASSLQAFDNQPQH
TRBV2 ASREGLATGNEQF
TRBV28 ASRSTSGRPYEQY
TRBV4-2 ASTIIKIGHPATNEKLF
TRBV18 ASSLTTGLRYEQY
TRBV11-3 ASSLGTSSYNEQF
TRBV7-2 ASSSTQTYEQY
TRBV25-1 ASSDFLQGAYNEQF